This T cell receptor beta chain was found in a study of cytomegalovirus exposure and HLA in healthy donors (dated by TCRdb to about 2017). As for the study more broadly: An earlier analysis of several hundred of the donors reported roughly 300 Gb of sequence data and 100 million to 140 million unique TCR beta sequences from about 179 million T cells. An early release that covered about 600 HLA-typed donors contained about 300 gigabases of sequencing data and 80 million or so unique TCR sequences. Among the roughly 400 genotyped donors, approximately 81% belonged to the genetic ancestry cluster associated with self-reported Caucasian donors. The study aimed to test whether signatures of past pathogen exposure could be identified by cataloging public T cell receptors. The study profiled the T cell repertoires of 500 to 800 subjects by immunosequencing and related them to cytomegalovirus serostatus. In addition to the first cohort of roughly 700 subjects, a separate validation cohort of 120 different subjects was used. To predict cytomegalovirus infection status, the study brought together high-throughput TCR immunosequencing, statistical association of individual TCRs with disease status, and machine learning. A later analysis re-analyzed previously published TCR beta repertoires from approximately 670 donors and added high-resolution HLA genotyping to study TCR occurrence patterns. In the later analysis, no new phenotypic data were used to find candidate immune exposures; instead, reliance was placed on TCR beta sequences and their occurrence across donors. An earlier analysis of several hundred of the donors used high-throughput TCR beta sequencing to judge whether each TCR beta V gene segment behaved as functional or pseudogenic. Alongside the repertoire data, information on donor age, sex, ethnicity and CMV serostatus was compiled. Genome-wide SNP genotypes for about 65% of the roughly 700 donors were used in a later genetic analysis, which treated that subset as a discovery cohort. Every repertoire in the discovery cohort had been generated on one and the same sequencing platform. Class I and class II HLA loci were covered by the typing at four-digit resolution. Typing coverage varied by locus: 629-630 donors for A, B, C, DRB1 and DQB1; approximately 560 for DQA1; approximately 610 for DPA1; roughly 450 for DPB1. Five DR-DQ haplotypes were handled as single units for association and clustering, since linkage in the cohort was strong. Among roughly 370 genotyped donors of the cohort, an average of about 240,000 unique TCR beta nucleotide sequences were sequenced per donor, about a sixth of them non-productive. The paper's findings and limits, for the study overall: Because the 87-base-pair reads could not distinguish some IMGT-functional V segments, including TRBV6-2 and TRBV6-3, those segments were excluded. The authors suggested that the approach could potentially be generalized to other disease states and immunological phenotypes. CMV serostatus was the only immune exposure information available for the cohort. Approximately 16 rarely observed V segments, including chromosome 9 orphons, were excluded from the earlier analysis of about 600 of the donors because counts were too low. Across donors, most TCR sequences were observed very rarely, whereas some public TCRs were present in many individuals. This cohort had only TCR beta chains sequenced, and the lack of alpha or paired-chain data limited which features could be detected. V-gene and J-gene trimming of TCR beta chains was associated with a missense DCLRE1C variant in a later genetic analysis, and the association was replicated in an independent cohort. A cluster of highly shared sequence variants was judged likely to represent a technical artifact of the sequencing pipeline. According to a later analysis, TCR association rates differed among HLA loci, with DRB1 alleles showing the most associated TCRs and HLA-C alleles showing the fewest. The study gave a list of some 150 TCR beta chains associated with cytomegalovirus. HLA typing was unavailable for some donors at each locus, so association tests used only the typed subset. Cytomegalovirus status was reported to be diagnosed by the classifier with high specificity and sensitivity in both the original and validation cohorts. Several of the top co-occurrence clusters appeared to be linked to parvovirus B19, influenza, CMV and Epstein-Barr virus, according to a later analysis. Specific HLA alleles were associated with 15,000 to 20,000 TCR beta sequences at a false discovery rate of 0.05 in a later analysis. In a later genetic analysis, fewer N-insertions in productive TCRs were reported among donors in an Asian-associated ancestry cluster than the approximately 710-donor mean. In a later analysis, most CMV-associated TCR beta chains were found to appear HLA-restricted, with HLA associations seemingly driven largely by CMV exposure. In an earlier analysis of roughly 560 of the donors, most TCR beta V segments were observed in productive rearrangements about 90% or about 30% of the time, broadly matching IMGT annotations. A further reported finding was that TCR beta sequences accurately predicted the HLA-A and HLA-B alleles for most subjects in the first cohort. The presence/absence analyses assumed that sequencing depth was roughly uniform across donors, and that assumption may not be true. Correlated functional status among segregating V segments might reflect linkage disequilibrium, but an unknown experimental factor could not be ruled out. Compared with equally common non-associated chains, HLA-associated TCR beta chains in a later analysis were more clonally expanded and had lower generation probabilities. In vitro tests confirmed that a few of the cytomegalovirus-associated TCR beta chains recognize cytomegalovirus antigens. Strong co-occurrence of HLA alleles, especially DR and DQ, made assigning TCR associations to individual alleles difficult.

Libraries came from the immunoSEQ multiplex PCR assay. For the multiplex PCR, a mixture combining 60 forward primers for TCR Vbeta segments and 13 reverse primers for TCR Jbeta segments was used. The CDR3 region of rearranged TCR beta genes was amplified from genomic DNA with a multiplex PCR assay. The Illumina HiSeq System was used to sequence the amplified TCR beta libraries as 87-base-pair reads. The study's own analysis went as follows. In a later analysis, about 80 million unique TCR beta chains were counted across the 500 to 850 repertoires, and roughly 11 million of these chains were shared by at least two donors. Raw reads were error-corrected and collapsed into unique sequences by a nearest-neighbor algorithm in which closely related sequences were merged to remove PCR and sequencing errors. V, D and J gene segments were assigned by aligning CDR3 sequences to IMGT reference sequences. Each retained sequence needed at least a six-nucleotide match to both a V gene segment and a J gene segment. A rearrangement was called productive if the CDR3 had no stop codons and remained in frame with V and J, and every other rearrangement was called non-productive. CDR3 was defined by IMGT convention, running from the second conserved V-encoded cysteine to the conserved J-encoded phenylalanine. In an earlier analysis of 550 to 650 of the donors, sequences lacking an unambiguous match to a single V gene segment were excluded. In an earlier analysis of several hundred of the donors, V segments were called functional above 56.7% productive rearrangements and were called segregating when the between-donor standard deviation exceeded 5%. To diagnose cytomegalovirus status from the catalog of TCR beta chain sequences, a statistical classification framework was built. In a later analysis, TCR nucleotide sequences were compared against IMGT/GENE-DB human TR gene sequences so that V and J genes could be assigned. In a later analysis, CDR3 sequences and most-parsimonious VDJ recombination scenarios were assigned using the TCRdist pipeline. A later analysis defined each TCR beta chain by its CDR3 amino acid sequence plus V-gene family, and excluded reads lacking a unique V-gene family. To address suspected cross-contamination and a sequencing artifact, a later analysis removed several hundred highly shared, low-generation-probability nucleotide sequences. For each public chain, a later analysis derived a clonal expansion index from normalized ranks of inferred template counts within each repertoire. In a later analysis, generation probabilities were computed using a VDJ recombination model fitted to out-of-frame rearrangements, and the results were checked against IGoR. In a later analysis, TCR-TCR, TCR-HLA and TCR-CMV co-occurrence was scored with hypergeometric tests, and a repertoire-size bias correction was applied to TCR pairs. In a later analysis, false discovery rates were estimated by permuting HLA or CMV assignments 20 times. In a later analysis, co-occurring TCRs were grouped using DBSCAN, and TCRdist sequence similarity was added for clustering within HLA-allele-positive subsets. Repertoires with fewer than 30,000 or more than 120,000 public chains, plus five repertoires with anomalous nucleotide sharing, were excluded from co-occurrence clustering. In TCRdb, the immuneACCESS table is reduced to in-frame sequences with V and J assigned. These tables do not hold every clone; where another copy was compared, an unresolved V gene accounts for under half, and the others remain unexplained. V and J calls plus clone size are reproduced from that table; the DNA served to infer D and trimming. This sample comprises 150,000 to 200,000 clones, around 68% of them detected only once. The ten largest account for about 1.3% of the sample.

In total, 500 to 700 healthy bone marrow donors made up the cohort. At the time of sampling, every cohort member was nominally healthy, though immune exposures that went unrecorded were likely present. The donor was CMV seronegative and was included in the group of hundreds of seronegative cohort members. Every donor gave a peripheral blood sample, and the peripheral blood mononuclear cells from that sample were used for TCR beta sequencing. Genomic DNA was extracted from the blood cell samples with the Qiagen DNeasy Blood Extraction Kit. The junction carries 8 bases between V and J, which are trimmed by 0 bases and 0 bases respectively. From cysteine to phenylalanine, the CDR3 is 15 amino acids long. The retained sequence is limited to the CDR3, 45 bases, with the frame set at the first base. The germline V gene provides CDR1 MNHEY and CDR2 SVGAGI. Worth noting for this clone: Its binding antigen is unknown. No base qualities exist here, and no much larger clone lies one base off it.

Sequencing was performed on PBMCs. This clonotype was obtained from a man between 45 and 60 years old in good health and CMV-seronegative. The V and J genes are TRBV6-5 and TRBJ1-1; the D gene is not confidently resolved. Here is the DNA: TGTGCCAGCAGTTACTCCCACAGTTTGAACACTGAAGCTTTCTTT. The translation is CASSYSHSLNTEAFF.